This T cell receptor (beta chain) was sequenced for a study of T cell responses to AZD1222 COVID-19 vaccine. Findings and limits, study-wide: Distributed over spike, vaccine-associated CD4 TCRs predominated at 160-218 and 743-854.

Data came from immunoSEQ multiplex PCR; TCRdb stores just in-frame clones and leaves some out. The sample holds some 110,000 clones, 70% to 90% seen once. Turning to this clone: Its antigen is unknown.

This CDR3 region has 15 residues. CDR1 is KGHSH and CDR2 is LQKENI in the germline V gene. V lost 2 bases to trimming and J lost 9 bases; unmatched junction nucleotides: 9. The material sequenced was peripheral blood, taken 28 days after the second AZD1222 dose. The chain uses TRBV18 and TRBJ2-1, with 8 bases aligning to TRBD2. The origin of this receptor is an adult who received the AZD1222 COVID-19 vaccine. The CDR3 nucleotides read TGTGCCAGCTCACCAACCAGCGGGAGTACGAGTGAGCAGTTCTTC. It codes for CASSPTSGSTSEQFF.